The next 19 T cell receptor beta chains were all read from a single sample in a study of shared clonotypes between healthy human individuals. The data were produced by immunoSEQ multiplex PCR, yet TCRdb's version contains in-frame clones alone and is incomplete. The repertoire includes some 530,000 clones, roughly 80% of them detected once, and roughly 13% sits in the top ten. Specimen: PBMCs. These receptors came from a middle-aged woman in good health. Some clones in this sample may be carry-over from other donors' samples.

The chain uses TRBV5-6 and TRBJ2-2, with D possibly being TRBD1 or TRBD2 (7 bases each). The germline V gene encodes CDR1 SGHDT and CDR2 YYEEEE. There are 18 residues in the CDR3. V was shortened by 1 base and J by 0 bases, with 16 bases between the two germline ends. The CDR3 spells CASSLTGDYSANTGELFF. In nucleotides, the CDR3 is TGTGCCAGCAGCTTGACAGGGGACTACTCCGCGAACACCGGGGAGCTGTTTTTT.

This clone was picked up a small number of times. V is TRBV19 and J is TRBJ1-4; no reliable D call. Trimming shortened V by 5 bases and J by 3 bases, and 13 bases separated the two germline ends. The CDR3 contains 15 residues. Germline loops: CDR1 LNHDA, CDR2 SQIVND (reference sequence). The CDR3 DNA is TGTGCCAGTAGTCTCGGCCGTTCCTCTAATGAAAAACTGTTTTTT. It encodes CASSLGRSSNEKLFF.

This clone was seen more than once but under ten times. V and J are TRBV7-3 and TRBJ2-6; 7 nucleotides line up with TRBD1. The CDR3 has 17 amino acids. J was trimmed by 0 bases and V by 4 bases; bases with no gene match: 6. In germline, CDR1 is SGHTA, CDR2 FQGTGA. This CDR3 reads CASSSTGAGSGANVLTF. In DNA, the CDR3 is TGTGCCAGCAGCTCCACAGGGGCGGGCTCTGGGGCCAACGTCCTGACTTTC.

The chain is built from TRBV19 and TRBJ2-2; 9 nucleotides align to TRBD2. Germline V gene lookup returns CDR1 LNHDA and CDR2 SQIVND (reference sequence). With V trimmed by 6 bases and J by 2 bases, 7 bases remained unmatched. The CDR3 totals 16 residues. As DNA, the CDR3 is TGTGCCAGTAGCATCGGGACTAGCCGAAACACCGGGGAGCTGTTTTTT. Its protein is CASSIGTSRNTGELFF.

J is TRBJ1-1 and V is TRBV10-3; 9 bases map to TRBD1. Germline CDR1 ENHRY, CDR2 SYGVKD. Trimming cost V 6 bases and J 4 bases; bases outside gene matches: 6. The CDR3 covers 14 residues. CDR3 region: CAIRPTGGGTEAFF. DNA of the CDR3: TGTGCCATCAGGCCGACAGGGGGTGGCACTGAAGCTTTCTTT.

Comments on this clone: A far larger clone is off by one base, so a read error is likely. The chain recombines TRBV7-9 with TRBJ2-6, with 10 bases that match TRBD1. The CDR3 contains 18 residues. CDR1 SEHNR and CDR2 FQNEAQ come from the germline V gene (reference sequence). DNA for the CDR3: TGTGCCAGCAGCCAAAGGGACAGGGGCGGTAAAGGGGCCAACGCCCTGACTTTC. Protein product: CASSQRDRGGKGANALTF.

Concerning this clone itself: This likely reflects a read error, since a far larger clone is one base away. The chain combines TRBV30 with TRBJ1-5; no definite D call. This CDR3 is 13 amino acids long. Germline loops: CDR1 GTSNPN, CDR2 SVGIG (reference sequence). The CDR3 DNA sequence: TGTGACTGGAGCAACGGGGGCAATCAGCCCCAGCATTTT. It specifies CDWSNGGNQPQHF.

The V call is TRBV19, the J call TRBJ2-1, with 10 nucleotides matching TRBD1. This CDR3 is built from 15 residues. The ends lost 4 bases at V and 9 bases at J; junction bases unmatched: 9. Germline CDR1 is LNHDA and CDR2 is SQIVND (reference sequence). The CDR3, as DNA: TGTGCCAGTAGTAAGCAGGGACAGGGGTATGCTGAGCAGTTCTTC. Protein product: CASSKQGQGYAEQFF.

The chain couples TRBV2 to TRBJ2-3; TRBD2 agrees at 7 bases. This CDR3 has 15 residues. CDR1 is SNHLY, CDR2 FYNNEI, per germline. V shed 2 bases and J 5 bases; nucleotides not matched to a gene: 7. The CDR3 sequence: CASSEQIAGLDTQYF. As DNA, the CDR3 is TGTGCCAGCAGTGAACAAATAGCGGGCTTAGATACGCAGTATTTT. Full variable domain (rest looked up from reference TRBV2 and TRBJ2-3): EPEVTQTPSHQVTQMGQEVILRCVPISNHLYFYWYRQILGQKVEFLVSFYNNEISEKSEIFDDQFSVERPDGSNFTLKIRSTKLEDSAMYFCASSEQIAGLDTQYFGPGTRLTVL.

As for this clone: The sample contains more than one DNA sequence encoding this CDR3. The J gene is TRBJ1-1, the V gene TRBV27; no firm D call. V dropped 6 bases and J dropped 4 bases, with 12 bases sitting between them. The CDR3 length is 13 residues. Germline V gene lookup returns CDR1 MNHEY and CDR2 SMNVEV (reference sequence). CDR3: CASSLTGSTEAFF. The CDR3 bases are TGTGCCAGCAGCCTCACCGGAAGCACTGAAGCTTTCTTT.

With respect to this clone: A far larger clone differs by one base, so this is likely a read error. Other DNA sequences in the same sample also yield this CDR3. CDR3 sequence: CASKKDTNTGELFF. Here the CDR3 DNA reads TGCGCCAGCAAGAAGGACACCAACACCGGGGAGCTGTTCTTT. The chain carries TRBV10-2 and TRBJ2-2; D is perhaps TRBD1 or TRBD2 (5 bases each). The CDR3 length is 14 residues. Germline V gene sequence: CDR1 WSHSY, CDR2 SAAADI.

This sequence joins TRBV27 and TRBJ2-3; no firm D call. The CDR3 has 13 amino acids. CDR1 is MNHEY, CDR2 SMNVEV, per germline (reference sequence). Trimming shortened V by 4 bases and J by 1 base, and 6 bases separated the two germline ends. DNA of the CDR3: TGTGCCAGCAGTTCTACGGGCACAGATACGCAGTATTTT. It specifies CASSSTGTDTQYF.

V is TRBV11-2 and J is TRBJ2-2, with 7 bases fitting TRBD2. Germline V gives CDR1 SGHAT, CDR2 FQNNGV. The V gene end was trimmed by 1 base and the J gene end by 0 bases; junction bases not matched to a gene: 2. The CDR3 covers 16 residues. CDR3 loop: CASSLALAANTGELFF. The DNA of the CDR3 is TGTGCCAGCAGCTTAGCCCTAGCGGCGAACACCGGGGAGCTGTTTTTT.

Points on this clone: A clone one base away is much larger, so this may be a read error. CDR3 residues: CASSNQGTGSITDTQYF. Here the CDR3 DNA reads TGTGCCAGCAGCAACCAAGGGACAGGGTCAATCACAGATACGCAGTATTTT. The rearrangement links TRBV5-8 to TRBJ2-3; 9 bases fit TRBD1. The CDR3 sequence is 17 residues long. Germline CDR1 is SGHTS and CDR2 is YDEGEE. V trimming: 4 bases; J trimming: 2 bases; junction bases outside the gene matches: 11.

The CDR3 sequence: CASSLTSGRAAEQFF. Written as DNA, the CDR3 is TGTGCCAGCAGTTTGACTAGCGGGAGGGCCGCTGAGCAGTTCTTC. V is TRBV6-6 and J is TRBJ2-1, with 14 positions matching TRBD2. With 4 bases clipped from V and 9 bases from J, the junction kept 5 bases outside the gene matches. This CDR3 has 15 residues. The germline V gene encodes CDR1 MNHNY and CDR2 SVGAGI (reference sequence).

This clone was detected only once. It is likely a read error: a sequence one base away is far more abundant. At the DNA level, this CDR3 is encoded by other sequences in the same sample as well. The chain combines TRBV5-4 with TRBJ2-2; D unclear. The CDR3 is 15 amino acids. The V gene's germline CDR1 is SGHNT and CDR2 YYREEE (reference sequence). The CDR3 reads CASSLGLPNTGELFF. CDR3 nucleotide sequence: TGTGCCAGCAGCTTGGGCCTTCCGAACACTGGGGAGCTGTTTTTT.

CDR3 bases: TGTGCCAGCAGCAAGGCAGGAAGTGAGACCCAGTACTTC. As protein: CASSKAGSETQYF. The rearrangement uses TRBV11-3 and TRBJ2-5, with D uncertain. The length of the CDR3 is 13 residues. Germline CDR1 is SGHNT and CDR2 is YENEEA. V was clipped by 5 bases and J by 5 bases, with 12 bases between them. The whole variable domain, filled in from reference TRBV11-3 and TRBJ2-5, reads EAGVVQSPRYKIIEKKQPVAFWCNPISGHNTLYWYLQNLGQGPELLIRYENEEAVDDSQLPKDRFSAERLKGVDSTLKIQPAELGDSAVYLCASSKAGSETQYFGPGTRLLVL.

J is TRBJ2-5 and V is TRBV30; tentatively, D is TRBD1 (5 bases). The ends were cut back, 0 bases at V and 7 bases at J, with 12 bases in the middle. Germline loops: CDR1 GTSNPN, CDR2 SVGIG (reference sequence). The CDR3 loop spans 13 amino acids. CDR3 bases: TGTGCCTGGAGTGTACTGCAGGGTGGGACCCAGTACTTC. Encoded protein: CAWSVLQGGTQYF.

This clone was counted only a few times. V is TRBV5-1 and J is TRBJ1-4, with D possibly TRBD1 on 5 matching bases. The CDR3 covers 14 residues. CDR1 SGHRS and CDR2 YFSETQ come from the germline V gene. V was shortened by 1 base and J by 8 bases, with 12 bases between the two germline ends. The CDR3 DNA follows: TGCGCCAGCAGCTTGACACAGGATGGGGAAAAACTGTTTTTT. Translating it yields CASSLTQDGEKLFF.